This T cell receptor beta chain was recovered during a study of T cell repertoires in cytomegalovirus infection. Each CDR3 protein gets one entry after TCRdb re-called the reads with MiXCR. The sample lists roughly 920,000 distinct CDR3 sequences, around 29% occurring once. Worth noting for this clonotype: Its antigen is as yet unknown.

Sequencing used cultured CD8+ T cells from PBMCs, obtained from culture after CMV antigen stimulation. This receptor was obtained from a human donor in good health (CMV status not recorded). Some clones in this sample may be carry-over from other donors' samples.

The DNA for the CDR3 is TGTGCCACCAGGAAGGACAGGGGAGCCACTGAAGCTTTCTTT. Amino acids: CATRKDRGATEAFF. J is TRBJ1-1 and V is TRBV15, with 9 bases matching TRBD1. The germline CDR1 and CDR2 sequences are LNHNV and YYDKDF (reference sequence). Trimming removed 6 bases from V and 4 bases from J; junction bases left unmatched: 6. The CDR3 is 14 amino acids.